The sequence of this TCR beta chain was determined in a study of beta chain features in type 1 diabetes. Points from the study as a whole: The study found moderately but significantly shorter TCRB CDR3s in all four CD4+ subsets of Type 1 diabetes patients.

This clone was found a few times. Antigen specificity is unknown. The CDR3 has 14 residues. Germline V gene data show CDR1 as SGHTA and CDR2 as FQGTGA. Trimming pared 2 bases from V and 3 bases from J, leaving 10 bases between. Investigators reverse transcribed all isolated RNA, so they sequenced expressed TCRB transcripts. Repertoires were generated with immunoSEQ multiplex PCR, while TCRdb's copy carries only in-frame clones and drops some. Here the sample spans 640,000 or so clones, 13% being singletons. The gene calls are TRBV7-3 and TRBJ1-2; possible D gene TRBD1, 5 bases. The sequence was collected from a man between 18 and 35 years old with type 1 diabetes. Sequences were obtained from naive CD4+ T cells from blood. CDR3 coding DNA: TGTGCCAGCAGCTTACTGGGGCAGGACTATGGCTACACCTTC. Translation gives CASSLLGQDYGYTF. The whole variable domain, filled in from reference TRBV7-3 and TRBJ1-2, reads GAGVSQTPSNKVTEKGKYVELRCDPISGHTALYWYRQSLGQGPEFLIYFQGTGAADDSGLPNDRFFAVRPEGSVSTLKIQRTERGDSAVYLCASSLLGQDYGYTFGSGTRLTVV.